The 26 T cell receptor beta chains reported below all come from one sample, sequenced in a study of cytomegalovirus exposure and HLA in healthy donors (dated by TCRdb to 2016 to 2017). Library generation was performed with the immunoSEQ multiplex PCR assay. TCRdb provides this immuneACCESS table in a form limited to in-frame rearrangements. Some clones are lacking; in checked studies, under half of them reflect an unresolved V gene, and why the rest are absent is not known. The sample yields 95,000 to 150,000 clones; under 90% were counted once. The biggest ten clones account for approximately 2.3% of the sample. The sequencing input was PBMCs. These receptors were collected from a woman aged 25 to 39 in good health and CMV-seronegative.

The rearrangement links TRBV14 to TRBJ1-2; possible D gene TRBD1, 5 bases. The CDR3 has 18 amino acids. Trimming removed 1 base from V and 4 bases from J, with 22 bases in between. Looked up from germline, CDR1 is SGHDN and CDR2 is FVKESK. The CDR3 region is CASSQGTAPTASFYGYTF. CDR3 nucleotides: TGTGCCAGCAGCCAAGGAACCGCCCCGACAGCGTCATTCTATGGCTACACCTTC.

In its sample, this clone was seen a few times. V gene TRBV7-9 combines with J gene TRBJ2-3; 13 positions agree with TRBD2. The V gene's germline CDR1 is SEHNR and CDR2 FQNEAQ (reference sequence). This CDR3 has 13 amino acids. V was clipped by 11 bases and J by 1 base; unmatched bases: 0. CDR3 bases: TGTGCCGGACTAGCGGGGGGCACAGATACGCAGTATTTT. As protein: CAGLAGGTDTQYF.

The chain recombines TRBV7-2 with TRBJ2-2, with D hard to call. This CDR3 has 16 amino acids. The germline gives CDR1 SGHTA, CDR2 FQGNSA. V was cut by 4 bases and J by 0 bases, with 12 bases left in between. The CDR3 region has the DNA TGTGCCAGCAGCTCACAAGCGCGGACGAACACCGGGGAGCTGTTTTTT. The encoded protein is CASSSQARTNTGELFF.

V gene TRBV7-9 combines with J gene TRBJ1-5; 10 bases align to TRBD1. In germline, CDR1 is SEHNR, CDR2 FQNEAQ (reference sequence). V shed 7 bases and J 5 bases; nucleotides not matched to a gene: 8. The CDR3 consists of 15 residues. The CDR3 sequence: CASNTGTGEHQPQHF. The CDR3 nucleotides read TGTGCCAGCAACACCGGGACAGGGGAACATCAGCCCCAGCATTTT.

The V and J genes are TRBV7-8 and TRBJ2-7; D gene uncertain. The V gene's germline CDR1 is SGHVS and CDR2 FQNEAQ. The CDR3 totals 14 residues. With 4 bases removed from V and 1 base from J, the gap between germline ends came to 11 bases. CDR3 bases: TGTGCCAGCAGCTCACGAATCACTTCCTACGAGCAGTACTTC. Translated: CASSSRITSYEQYF.

The chain has TRBV29-1 and TRBJ1-2; 9 bases agree with TRBD1. The CDR3 runs to 13 residues. Germline CDR1 reads SQVTM; CDR2 reads ANQGSEA. V shed 6 bases and J 8 bases; nucleotides not matched to a gene: 10. The CDR3, as DNA: TGCAGCGTCGTCCCGGGACAGGGCGCCGGCTACACCTTC. This gives the protein CSVVPGQGAGYTF.

This clone came up once. The genes are TRBV29-1 and TRBJ2-7; 9 bases fit TRBD1. Germline loops: CDR1 SQVTM, CDR2 ANQGSEA. The CDR3 contains 16 residues. Trimming took 1 base from V and 3 from J; bases not matched to a gene: 10. The CDR3 region is CSVEVDTGGRGYEQYF. In nucleotides, the CDR3 is TGCAGCGTTGAAGTCGATACAGGGGGCCGCGGCTACGAGCAGTACTTC.

The genes are TRBV18 and TRBJ1-2; unclear D gene. The V gene lost 3 bases and the J gene lost 2 bases, with 10 bases spanning the gap. CDR1 KGHSH and CDR2 LQKENI come from the germline V gene. The CDR3 sequence is 14 residues long. CDR3 in DNA: TGTGCCAGCTCACCCACCGGAGGGAACTATGGCTACACCTTC. This sequence encodes CASSPTGGNYGYTF.

As to this clone: Other DNA sequences in the same sample also yield this CDR3. The chain has TRBV2 and TRBJ1-1; D perhaps matches TRBD1 (5 bases). CDR1 is SNHLY, CDR2 FYNNEI, per germline. The ends were cut back, 6 bases at V and 0 bases at J, with 11 bases in the middle. The CDR3 length is 14 residues. In nucleotides, the CDR3 is TGTGCCAGCAGCCTCAGGGTTATGAACACTGAAGCTTTCTTT. This encodes CASSLRVMNTEAFF. Based on the CDR3 plus reference TRBV2 and TRBJ1-1, the full variable domain is EPEVTQTPSHQVTQMGQEVILRCVPISNHLYFYWYRQILGQKVEFLVSFYNNEISEKSEIFDDQFSVERPDGSNFTLKIRSTKLEDSAMYFCASSLRVMNTEAFFGQGTRLTVV.

The rearrangement uses TRBV2 and TRBJ1-5; D not resolved. Germline V gene sequence: CDR1 SNHLY, CDR2 FYNNEI. V was shortened by 2 bases and J by 6 bases, with 11 bases between the two germline ends. CDR3 size: 14 residues. The CDR3 loop is CASSERHLFQPQHF. Here the CDR3 DNA reads TGTGCCAGCAGTGAAAGACACCTTTTTCAGCCCCAGCATTTT.

This clone was picked up one time. V usage is TRBV28 and J usage is TRBJ1-2; D call uncertain. This CDR3 has 13 amino acids. Germline loops: CDR1 MDHEN, CDR2 SYDVKM. The V and J ends lost 1 base and 5 bases respectively, with 8 bases between them. CDR3 residues: CASSLLAGYGYTF. The CDR3 nucleotides are TGTGCCAGCAGTTTATTGGCGGGTTATGGCTACACCTTC.

The V gene is TRBV9, the J gene TRBJ1-6; TRBD1 matches at 7 bases. V was pared by 4 bases and J by 7 bases, with 8 bases of the junction left unmatched. CDR1 is SGDLS, CDR2 YYNGEE, per germline. The CDR3 consists of 15 residues. The CDR3, as DNA: TGTGCCAGCAGCCTCCAAGGGGGCGTAAATTCACCCCTCCACTTT. Translating gives CASSLQGGVNSPLHF.

The CDR3 spells CASSLQARAVTGELFF. The CDR3 region has the DNA TGTGCCAGCAGCTTACAGGCGAGAGCAGTCACCGGGGAGCTGTTTTTT. The chain joins TRBV7-3 to TRBJ2-2; D is unresolved. The V gene's germline CDR1 is SGHTA and CDR2 FQGTGA. Trimming took off 2 bases at V and 4 bases at J, with 14 bases between the two ends. There are 16 residues in the CDR3.

The CDR3 nucleotides read TGTGCCAGCAGTTACATCTCCACAGGAGCCTACGAGCAGTACTTC. Translating it yields CASSYISTGAYEQYF. The chain carries TRBV6-5 and TRBJ2-7; the D gene is possibly TRBD1 (5 bases). The CDR3 length is 15 residues. V lost 2 bases and J 2 bases, leaving 13 bases between the germline ends. Germline V gene lookup returns CDR1 MNHEY and CDR2 SVGAGI.

The V and J genes are TRBV6-5 and TRBJ2-7; possibly TRBD1 for D (6 bases). The CDR3 is made up of 16 amino acids. V was pared by 4 bases and J by 7 bases, with 23 bases between. CDR1 and CDR2 from the germline V gene are MNHEY and SVGAGI. CDR3 sequence reads: CASSSSRTGFGGEQYF. The CDR3 DNA is TGTGCCAGCAGTTCCTCTCGAACAGGGTTTGGAGGTGAGCAGTACTTC.

The chain combines TRBV4-1 with TRBJ2-3; 7 bases match TRBD2. The CDR3 is 13 residues long. Germline V gene lookup returns CDR1 MGHRA and CDR2 YSYEKL. The J segment lost 7 bases and the V segment lost 0 bases, leaving 1 base of the junction unmatched. CDR3 protein: CASSQEGLNTQYF. For the CDR3, the DNA is TGCGCCAGCAGCCAAGAGGGACTAAATACGCAGTATTTT.

The chain employs TRBV9 and TRBJ2-1; weak D call: TRBD1 (6 bases). CDR3 length equals 15 residues. Germline values: CDR1 SGDLS, CDR2 YYNGEE. Trimming left V 5 bases short and J 4 bases short, with 16 bases between. CDR3 in DNA: TGTGCCAGCAGTGGTTCCGGACAGTCGTACAATGAGCAGTTCTTC. Amino acids: CASSGSGQSYNEQFF.

V is TRBV4-2 and J is TRBJ2-5; 9 nucleotides align to TRBD1. The CDR3 covers 16 residues. Germline loops: CDR1 LGHNA, CDR2 YNFKEQ. The V and J ends lost 1 base and 4 bases, in that order; junction bases with no gene match: 7. The CDR3 is CASSQGAGQGRETQYF. In DNA form, the CDR3 reads TGTGCCAGCAGCCAAGGGGCGGGACAGGGCAGAGAGACCCAGTACTTC.

The chain combines TRBV5-5 with TRBJ1-5; the D gene is possibly TRBD1 (6 bases). The CDR3 is made up of 14 amino acids. CDR1 SGHKS and CDR2 YYEKEE come from the germline V gene (reference sequence). V dropped 0 bases and J dropped 7 bases, with 11 bases sitting between them. Here the CDR3 reads CASSLEDSRQPQHF. In DNA form, the CDR3 reads TGTGCCAGCAGCTTGGAGGACAGCCGCCAGCCCCAGCATTTT.

The CDR3 spells CASSGQGAYNSPLHF. CDR3 bases: TGTGCCAGCAGTGGACAGGGGGCTTATAATTCACCCCTCCACTTT. The chain employs TRBV2 and TRBJ1-6; 10 nucleotides agree with TRBD1. The germline V gene encodes CDR1 SNHLY and CDR2 FYNNEI. The CDR3 has 15 amino acids. V was clipped by 4 bases and J by 4 bases; unmatched bases: 1.

V is TRBV5-5 and J is TRBJ2-1; 7 bases match TRBD2. V trimming: 3 bases; J trimming: 12 bases; junction bases outside the gene matches: 18. CDR3 length: 16 residues. Germline CDR1 is SGHKS and CDR2 is YYEKEE (reference sequence). Written as DNA, the CDR3 is TGTGCCAGCAGCTCGGACTCGGGGAATGCGGGGGTTCGGCAGTTCTTC. Protein product: CASSSDSGNAGVRQFF. Together with reference TRBV5-5 and TRBJ2-1, the CDR3 gives the full variable domain: DAGVTQSPTHLIKTRGQQVTLRCSPISGHKSVSWYQQVLGQGPQFIFQYYEKEERGRGNFPDRFSARQFPNYSSELNVNALLLGDSALYLCASSSDSGNAGVRQFFGPGTRLTVL.

The CDR3 DNA is TGTGCCAGCAGTTCCGAAAACATTCAGTACTTC. This translates into CASSSENIQYF. The rearrangement uses TRBV6-5 and TRBJ2-4; D gene ambiguous. V was shortened by 4 bases and J by 5 bases, with 3 bases between the two germline ends. The CDR3 is 11 residues long. Germline CDR1 is MNHEY and CDR2 is SVGAGI.

This CDR3 is CASSLGDRVTGELFF. The CDR3 DNA reads as TGCGCCAGCAGCTTGGGGGACAGGGTAACCGGGGAGCTGTTTTTT. This rearrangement joins TRBV5-1 to TRBJ2-2, with 9 bases lining up with TRBD1. J was trimmed by 5 bases and V by 0 bases; bases with no gene match: 2. CDR3 length: 15 amino acids. Germline V gene lookup returns CDR1 SGHRS and CDR2 YFSETQ.

This rearrangement joins TRBV6-5 to TRBJ2-1, with a weak D call TRBD1 (7 bases). V was shortened by 2 bases and J by 3 bases, with 11 bases between the two germline ends. The CDR3 covers 15 residues. Looked up from germline, CDR1 is MNHEY and CDR2 is SVGAGI. The CDR3 sequence is CASSYAGQFYNEQFF. In DNA, the CDR3 is TGTGCCAGCAGTTACGCGGGACAGTTCTACAATGAGCAGTTCTTC.

The chain has TRBV5-4 and TRBJ2-3, with D tentatively TRBD2 (5 bases). Per germline, CDR1 SGHNT and CDR2 YYREEE (reference sequence). There are 15 residues in the CDR3. Trimming shortened V by 0 bases and J by 3 bases, and 11 bases separated the two germline ends. The CDR3 DNA reads TGTGCCAGCAGCTTGGATAGCGTCGGTACAGATACGCAGTATTTT. Its translation is CASSLDSVGTDTQYF.

The rearrangement joins TRBV9 to TRBJ2-3, with 7 bases aligning to TRBD2. Germline values: CDR1 SGDLS, CDR2 YYNGEE. The CDR3 runs 16 residues. Unmatched junction bases numbered 6, after V lost 0 bases and J lost 2 bases. DNA of the CDR3: TGTGCCAGCAGCGTAGAGGGGAGGGGAGTCACAGATACGCAGTATTTT. It is translated as CASSVEGRGVTDTQYF.